This T cell receptor beta chain emerged from a study of T cell repertoires in cytomegalovirus infection. The overall study: Carrying CMV and the relevant HLA type showed in public TCR beta signatures. Whole-study findings and limits: The cumulative frequency of public TCR beta families distinguished individuals who carried CMV together with the relevant HLA. Within the response measured ex vivo, HLA-C-restricted CMV-specific TCR beta clonotypes were dominant.

Points on this clonotype: What it binds is unknown.

TCRdb processed the reads anew with MiXCR; each CDR3 protein has one entry. Of 60,000 to 75,000 distinct CDR3 sequences in the sample, approximately 24% were seen once. Sequencing used PBMCs, sequenced either directly or after in vitro stimulation (not recorded which). This sequence originates from a human donor in good health (CMV status not recorded). Some clones in this sample may be carry-over from other donors' samples.

The CDR3 is CASSSRRMQGPMMGYTF. CDR3 coding DNA: TGTGCCAGCAGTTCCCGCAGGATGCAGGGCCCTATGATGGGCTACACCTTC. The chain has TRBV6-5 and TRBJ1-2; possible D gene TRBD1, 5 bases. The CDR3 spans 17 residues. Germline-derived CDR1 and CDR2 are MNHEY and SVGAGI. V gave up 4 bases and J gave up 8 bases, with 26 bases separating them.